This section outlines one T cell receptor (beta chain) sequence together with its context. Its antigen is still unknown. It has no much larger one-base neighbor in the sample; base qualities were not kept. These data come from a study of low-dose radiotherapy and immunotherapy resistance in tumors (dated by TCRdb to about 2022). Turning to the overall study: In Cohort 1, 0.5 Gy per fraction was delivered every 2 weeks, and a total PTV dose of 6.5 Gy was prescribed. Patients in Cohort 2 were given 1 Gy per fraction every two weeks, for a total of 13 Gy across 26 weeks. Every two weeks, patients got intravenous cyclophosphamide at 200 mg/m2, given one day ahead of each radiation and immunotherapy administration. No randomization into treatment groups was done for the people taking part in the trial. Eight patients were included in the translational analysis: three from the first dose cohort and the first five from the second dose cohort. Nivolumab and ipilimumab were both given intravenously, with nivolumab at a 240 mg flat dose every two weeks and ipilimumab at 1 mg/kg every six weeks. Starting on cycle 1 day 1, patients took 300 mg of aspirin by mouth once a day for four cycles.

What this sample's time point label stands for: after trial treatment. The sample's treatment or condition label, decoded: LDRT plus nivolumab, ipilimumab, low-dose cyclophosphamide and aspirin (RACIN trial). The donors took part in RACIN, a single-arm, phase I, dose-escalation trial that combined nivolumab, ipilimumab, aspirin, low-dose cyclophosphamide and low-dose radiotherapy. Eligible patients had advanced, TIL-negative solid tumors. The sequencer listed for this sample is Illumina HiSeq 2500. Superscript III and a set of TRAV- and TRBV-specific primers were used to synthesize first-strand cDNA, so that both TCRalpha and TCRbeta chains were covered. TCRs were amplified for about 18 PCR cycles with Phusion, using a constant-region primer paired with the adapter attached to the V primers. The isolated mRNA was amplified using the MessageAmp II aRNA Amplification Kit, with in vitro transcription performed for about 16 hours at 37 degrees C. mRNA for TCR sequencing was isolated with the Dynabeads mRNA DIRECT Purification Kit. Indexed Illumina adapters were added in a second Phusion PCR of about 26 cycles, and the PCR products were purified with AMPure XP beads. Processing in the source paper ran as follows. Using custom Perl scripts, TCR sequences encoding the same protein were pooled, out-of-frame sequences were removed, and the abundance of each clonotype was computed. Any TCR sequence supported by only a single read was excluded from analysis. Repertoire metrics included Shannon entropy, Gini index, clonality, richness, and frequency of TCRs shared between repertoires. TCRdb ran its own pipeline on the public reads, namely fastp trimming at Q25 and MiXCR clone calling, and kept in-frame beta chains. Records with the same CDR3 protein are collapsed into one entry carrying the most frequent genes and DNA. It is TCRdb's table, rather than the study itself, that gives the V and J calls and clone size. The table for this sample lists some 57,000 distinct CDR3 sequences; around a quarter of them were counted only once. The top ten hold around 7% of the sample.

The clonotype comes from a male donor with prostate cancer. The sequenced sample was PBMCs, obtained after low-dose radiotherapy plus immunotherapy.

The CDR3 region reads CASSASGQVGEQYF. The nucleotide sequence reads TGTGCCAGCAGCGCCTCGGGACAGGTGGGCGAGCAGTACTTC. The chain is assembled from TRBV9 and TRBJ2-7; 8 bases in the middle match TRBD1. The CDR3 runs 14 residues from the cysteine to the phenylalanine. Kept here is only the CDR3 DNA, which spans 42 bases and is read in frame from base 1. CDR1 SGDLS and CDR2 YYNGEE are derived from the germline V gene. Trimming removed 3 bases from V and 6 bases from J; the gene matches leave 8 bases unexplained.